The rows below give T cell receptor beta chains drawn from one sample of a study of blood T cell repertoires in COVID-19. Using immunoSEQ multiplex PCR, the repertoire was profiled, and TCRdb retains in-frame clones only, with some absent. The sample has roughly 120,000 clones; 80% are singletons. The specimen was peripheral blood. The source is a man aged 65-85 years with acute or convalescent COVID-19. Both conserved end residues are part of each CDR3.

>TRBJ2-5|14|TRBV11-2
CASSPLGVQETQYF
>TRBJ2-1|15|TRBV5-1
CASSLTGDNYNEQFF
>TRBJ2-1|17|TRBV6-1
CASSERREQVSYNEQFF
>TRBJ1-4|13|TRBV12-3/TRBV12-4
CASSGRVGEKLFF
>TRBJ1-1|13|TRBV2
CASSEGMNTEAFF
>TRBJ2-7|14|TRBV5-1
CASSRWDRGGEQYF
>TRBJ2-3|17|TRBV3-1/TRBV3-2
CASSPILRTGAADTQYF
>TRBJ1-2|16|TRBV6-2/TRBV6-3
CASSRPPGLQNYGYTF
>TRBJ1-1|12|TRBV12-3/TRBV12-4
CASSLLNTEAFF
>TRBJ2-5|16|TRBV5-4
CASSALAGALQETQYF
>TRBJ2-1|16|TRBV10-3
CAISERGPGTYNEQFF
>TRBJ2-1|12|TRBV7-8
CASSLNQGVQFF
>TRBJ1-4|15|TRBV2
CASRGGTVGNEKLFF
>TRBJ2-1|15|TRBV4-1
CASSPAGRSYNEQFF
>TRBJ1-3|12|TRBV10-3
CAITQSGNTIYF
>TRBJ2-1|14|TRBV19
CASSSGQDYNEQFF
>TRBJ2-7|17|TRBV25-1
CASSEFQIRDRVGEQYF
>TRBJ2-1|13|TRBV6-5
CASSRANGIGQFF
>TRBJ2-4|17|TRBV19
CATLGQGKNLAKNIQYF
>TRBJ2-7|15|TRBV11-3
CASSLGTGPTYEQYF
>TRBJ2-2|14|TRBV19
CASHLGGGYGELFF
>TRBJ1-5|14|TRBV7-2
CASSLTTDNQPQHF
>TRBJ1-2|15|TRBV6-5
CASRKLDREPWGYTF
>TRBJ2-3|14|TRBV10-1
CASRMDRVGDTQYF
>TRBJ2-3|15|TRBV27
CASSQGGALTDTQYF
>TRBJ1-2|11|TRBV5-1
CASSAGGGYTF
>TRBJ1-1|13|TRBV6-6
CASSRDREYEAFF
>TRBJ1-2|14|TRBV5-8
CASSWDSPRLSYTF
>TRBJ2-4|12|TRBV5-1
CASSFTGNIQYF
>TRBJ1-4|16|TRBV6-1
CASSEAGQGLNEKLFF
>TRBJ1-5|14|TRBV11-2
CASSPGQFNQPQHF
>TRBJ1-4|14|TRBV2
CASSGVGAGEKLFF
>TRBJ1-1|13|TRBV5-1
CASSSYRGTEAFF
>TRBJ2-2|15|TRBV27
CASSFRTLATGELFF
>TRBJ1-4|16|TRBV6-1
CASSGPRRGANEKLFF
>TRBJ2-3|16|TRBV27
CASSSLRGGRTDTQYF
>TRBJ1-3|13|TRBV6-5
CASRPSSGNTIYF
>TRBJ2-1|15|TRBV6-4
CASSDSMGAYNEQFF
>TRBJ2-1|16|TRBV9
CASSGSGLAGYNEQFF
>TRBJ1-6|15|TRBV5-1
CASSFEDRGNSPLHF
>TRBJ2-7|15|TRBV11-1
CASSPKTGGSYEQYF
>TRBJ2-5|18|TRBV14
CASSRKGQGFFLQETQYF